The 20 T cell receptor beta chains presented below share a single source sample, sequenced in a study of CD8 T cells in Susac syndrome. Reverse transcription used 0.5 to 1 ug RNA and random hexamers. TCRdb independently ran MiXCR on the immunoSEQ multiplex PCR reads; one entry per CDR3 protein. The data show 150,000 to 200,000 distinct CDR3 sequences, under 95% seen once. The sample was CD4+ T cells from PBMCs. The origin of the receptors is a human donor with multiple sclerosis.

The chain joins TRBV24-1 to TRBJ2-1; the D is unclear. The CDR3 sequence is 15 residues long. Germline CDR1 and CDR2: KGHDR and SFDVKD. Trimming stripped 6 bases from V and 9 bases from J, with 20 bases between. CDR3 DNA sequence: TGTGCCACCAGTCGAAGCGAAACGGCAACGGGTGAGCAGTTCTTC. This gives the protein CATSRSETATGEQFF.

The chain couples TRBV12-3 or TRBV12-4 to TRBJ1-4, with D possibly being TRBD1 (5 bases). The CDR3 loop spans 12 amino acids. The V gene lost 5 bases and the J gene lost 7 bases, with 8 bases spanning the gap. CDR3 region: CASSRGSEKLFF. The CDR3 DNA reads TGTGCCAGCAGTAGGGGTAGTGAAAAACTGTTTTTT.

The gene calls are TRBV27 and TRBJ2-7; no clear D. The germline V gene encodes CDR1 MNHEY and CDR2 SMNVEV (reference sequence). This CDR3 comprises 13 residues. With 5 bases removed from V and 2 bases from J, the gap between germline ends came to 10 bases. The CDR3 DNA reads TGTGCCAGCAGTCTACGACCAACCTACGAGCAGTACTTC. Residues: CASSLRPTYEQYF.

J is TRBJ2-7 and V is TRBV7-9; D is uncertain. Trimming shortened V by 8 bases and J by 3 bases, and 11 bases separated the two germline ends. CDR1 is SEHNR, CDR2 FQNEAQ, per germline (reference sequence). This CDR3 region has 12 residues. In nucleotides, the CDR3 is TGTGCCAGCGGACGGCTCGGCTACGAGCAGTACTTC. This sequence encodes CASGRLGYEQYF.

V usage is TRBV7-9 and J usage is TRBJ2-5; no clear D. This CDR3 comprises 17 residues. Trimming shortened V by 1 base and J by 2 bases, and 17 bases separated the two germline ends. CDR1 is SEHNR and CDR2 is FQNEAQ in the germline V gene (reference sequence). CDR3 residues: CASSLGNGVQRQETQYF. The CDR3 bases are TGTGCCAGCAGCTTAGGGAATGGAGTACAGAGACAAGAGACCCAGTACTTC. The entire variable domain, with the rest obtained from reference TRBV7-9 and TRBJ2-5, is as follows: DTGVSQNPRHKITKRGQNVTFRCDPISEHNRLYWYRQTLGQGPEFLTYFQNEAQLEKSRLLSDRFSAERPKGSFSTLEIQRTEQGDSAMYLCASSLGNGVQRQETQYFGPGTRLLVL.

The rearrangement links TRBV24-1 to TRBJ2-5; D gene uncertain. Trimming shortened V by 3 bases and J by 4 bases, and 14 bases separated the two germline ends. Germline V lookup: CDR1 KGHDR, CDR2 SFDVKD. This CDR3 has 15 residues. The CDR3 loop reads CATSDRTVSGETQYF. CDR3 DNA sequence: TGTGCCACCAGTGATCGGACCGTCTCGGGAGAGACCCAGTACTTC.

The chain recombines TRBV20-1 with TRBJ2-1; D is possibly TRBD1 (6 bases). Germline V gives CDR1 DFQATT, CDR2 SNEGSKA (reference sequence). The CDR3 runs 15 residues. The V end lost 0 bases, the J end lost 4 bases, and 13 bases lay between the germline ends. CDR3 bases: TGCAGTGCTAGAGAGACAGTAGGGGGTTACAATGAGCAGTTCTTC. Translating gives CSARETVGGYNEQFF.

V usage is TRBV12-3 or TRBV12-4 and J usage is TRBJ1-1, with D tentatively TRBD1 (5 bases). The CDR3 covers 16 residues. Trimming pared 1 base from V and 0 bases from J, leaving 12 bases between. CDR3 sequence reads: CASSLGREHMNTEAFF. For the CDR3, the DNA is TGTGCCAGCAGTTTAGGCAGGGAGCATATGAACACTGAAGCTTTCTTT.

CDR3 coding DNA: TGTGCCAGCTCACCACAGCCCCAGACCCAGTACTTC. Encoded protein: CASSPQPQTQYF. The chain employs TRBV18 and TRBJ2-5; the D is unclear. In germline, CDR1 is KGHSH, CDR2 LQKENI. The V end was cut by 1 base, the J end by 6 bases, with 6 bases between. The CDR3 loop spans 12 amino acids. Full variable domain (rest looked up from reference TRBV18 and TRBJ2-5): NAGVMQNPRHLVRRRGQEARLRCSPMKGHSHVYWYRQLPEEGLKFMVYLQKENIIDESGMPKERFSAEFPKEGPSILRIQQVVRGDSAAYFCASSPQPQTQYFGPGTRLLVL.

V usage is TRBV28 and J usage is TRBJ2-7; 10 bases are shared with TRBD2. The CDR3 runs 16 residues. In germline, CDR1 is MDHEN, CDR2 SYDVKM. V dropped 3 bases and J dropped 0; count of bases not matched to a gene: 5. As DNA, the CDR3 is TGTGCCAGCAGTTTCTCCGCTAGCGGGAGCTCCTACGAGCAGTACTTC. It yields the protein CASSFSASGSSYEQYF.

This chain links TRBV5-1 with TRBJ2-7, with D perhaps matching TRBD1 (6 bases). CDR3 length equals 15 residues. Trimming shortened V by 4 bases and J by 3 bases, and 17 bases separated the two germline ends. Germline values: CDR1 SGHRS, CDR2 YFSETQ. The CDR3 DNA follows: TGCGCCAGCAGCCCGCGAGGACGGACAGTCTACGAGCAGTACTTC. It codes for CASSPRGRTVYEQYF.

The V and J genes are TRBV7-2 and TRBJ2-1; D remains unclear. The germline V gene has CDR1 SGHTA and CDR2 FQGNSA. V lost 2 bases and J 9 bases, leaving 5 bases between the germline ends. The CDR3 loop spans 11 amino acids. CDR3 sequence (DNA): TGTGCCAGCAGCTTATGGAGTGAGCAGTTCTTC. Protein sequence: CASSLWSEQFF.

The chain is built from TRBV18 and TRBJ1-4; D unclear. This CDR3 contains 15 residues. The V end lost 3 bases, the J end lost 3 bases, and 11 bases lay between the germline ends. Germline CDR1 is KGHSH and CDR2 is LQKENI. The CDR3 sequence is CASSPLGSANEKLFF. The CDR3 region has the DNA TGTGCCAGCTCACCTTTGGGGAGCGCTAATGAAAAACTGTTTTTT.

This clonotype has just one count. The J gene is TRBJ1-1, the V gene TRBV19, with a tentative D call TRBD1 (6 bases). Germline loops: CDR1 LNHDA, CDR2 SQIVND (reference sequence). V shed 6 bases and J shed 2 bases, with 13 bases lying between them. CDR3 length equals 14 residues. The CDR3 protein is CASRSRTDNTEAFF. CDR3 sequence (DNA): TGTGCCAGTAGATCGAGGACAGATAACACTGAAGCTTTCTTT.

The CDR3: CASSQRSRVETQYF. The CDR3 nucleotides are TGTGCCAGCAGCCAAAGGTCAAGAGTAGAGACCCAGTACTTC. This chain links TRBV3-1 with TRBJ2-5; D is undetermined. The CDR3 extends over 14 amino acids. From germline, CDR1 is LGHDT and CDR2 YNNKEL (reference sequence). V dropped 2 bases and J dropped 4 bases, with 11 bases sitting between them.

The chain is built from TRBV6-2 or TRBV6-3 and TRBJ2-3; D unresolved. This CDR3 spans 16 amino acids. In germline, CDR1 is MNHEY, CDR2 SVGEGT. V was shortened by 6 bases and J by 1 base, with 17 bases between the two germline ends. Here the CDR3 reads CASSHAPPTRTDTQYF. The DNA for the CDR3 is TGTGCCAGCAGCCACGCCCCACCCACCCGCACAGATACGCAGTATTTT.

As to this clonotype: Mismatch with germline at one junction end may stem from a read error. This chain joins TRBV29-1 and TRBJ2-7; TRBD2 matches at 8 bases. Germline lookup yields CDR1 SQVTM and CDR2 ANQGSEA. The CDR3 covers 12 residues. The CDR3 protein is CSALAGFYGQYF. The CDR3 DNA reads as TGCAGCGCGTTAGCGGGATTCTACGGGCAGTACTTC.

V usage is TRBV4-3 and J usage is TRBJ2-1; perhaps TRBD2 as D (6 bases). Germline values: CDR1 LGHNA, CDR2 YSLEER. V lost 0 bases to trimming and J lost 2 bases, with 17 bases between them. This CDR3 is built from 18 residues. The CDR3 nucleotides are TGCGCCAGCAGCCAAGATGTGAATGTCGGGAGCACCTACAATGAGCAGTTCTTC. The encoded protein is CASSQDVNVGSTYNEQFF.

This clonotype turned up a few times. This chain joins TRBV20-1 and TRBJ2-7; a weak D match, TRBD2 (7 bases). CDR3 size: 14 residues. Germline V CDR1 and CDR2: DFQATT, SNEGSKA (reference sequence). V lost 3 bases, J lost 2 bases, and 14 bases lay in between. The CDR3 nucleotides are TGCAGTGCTAGCGGGGGGCATAATACCTACGAGCAGTACTTC. Amino acid sequence: CSASGGHNTYEQYF.

V usage is TRBV5-4 and J usage is TRBJ2-5; 8 nucleotides match TRBD2. The V gene end was trimmed by 3 bases and the J gene end by 5 bases; junction bases not matched to a gene: 9. The CDR3 spans 15 residues. Per germline, CDR1 SGHNT and CDR2 YYREEE (reference sequence). CDR3 coding DNA: TGTGCCAGCAGCTCCAAGGCGGGGGGCTATGAGACCCAGTACTTC. Encoded protein: CASSSKAGGYETQYF.